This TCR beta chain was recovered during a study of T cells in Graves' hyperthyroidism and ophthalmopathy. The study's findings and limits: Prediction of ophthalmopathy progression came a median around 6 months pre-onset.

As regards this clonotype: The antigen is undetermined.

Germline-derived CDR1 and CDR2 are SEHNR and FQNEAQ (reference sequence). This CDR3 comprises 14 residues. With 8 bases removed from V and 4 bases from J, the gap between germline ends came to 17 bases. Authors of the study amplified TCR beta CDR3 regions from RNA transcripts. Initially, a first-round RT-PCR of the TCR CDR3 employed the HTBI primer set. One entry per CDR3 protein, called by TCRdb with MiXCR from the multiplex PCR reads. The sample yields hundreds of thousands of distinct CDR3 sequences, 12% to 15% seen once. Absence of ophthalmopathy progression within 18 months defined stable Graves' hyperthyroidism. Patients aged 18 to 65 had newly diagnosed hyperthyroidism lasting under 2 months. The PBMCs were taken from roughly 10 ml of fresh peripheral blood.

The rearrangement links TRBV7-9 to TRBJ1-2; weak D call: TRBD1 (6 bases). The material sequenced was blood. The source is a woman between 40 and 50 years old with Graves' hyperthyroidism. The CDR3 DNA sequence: TGTGCCAGCGAGGGTTCGGACAGATTCTATGGCTACACCTTC. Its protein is CASEGSDRFYGYTF.